This T cell receptor beta chain emerged from a study of shared clonotypes between healthy human individuals (TCRdb year 2020). For the wider study: Two women and three men aged 18 to 49 years were included in the cohort. Per donor, three plates each were used for CD4 naive and CD4 memory, two for CD8 naive, and one for CD8 memory. Between about 0.94 and 10 billion PBMCs per donor were obtained by leukapheresis. The study deeply sequenced blood TCR repertoires of about 5 healthy adults to estimate repertoire size and the extent of clonotype sharing between individuals. Different laboratories and diverse techniques were used to prepare libraries and sequence TCR repertoires, to increase sequencing depth and limit assay-specific biases. Points the paper makes about the study in general: Across a handful of donors, about 5.2% of naive CD4, 3% to 3.5% of naive CD8, about 2% of memory CD4, and under 0.45% of memory CD8 clonotypes were shared. Higher generation probabilities were observed for clonotypes shared by all four sorted-subset donors than for non-shared clonotypes. Pairwise subsampling led to the expectation that sequencing depth would affect the degree of clonotype sharing among donors. The genetic and exposure-history diversity represented was limited by the small number of donors. Incomplete sequencing was indicated by rarefaction of sorted-subset datasets, despite the large sequencing depth. Naive subsets generally had larger estimated clonotype richness than memory subsets. Sampling was restricted to blood, and TCR repertoires in tissues likely differ from the TCR repertoires found in blood.

Using the deep immunoSEQ assay, multiplex PCR amplified TCR CDR3 regions from genomic DNA. Genomic DNA extracted from each cell subset was distributed evenly over all wells of several immunoSEQ 96-well plates, and each plate served as one replicate. For sorted subsets, about 200 ng genomic DNA, equal to some 28,000 T cell genomes, was loaded into each replicate PCR. Purified libraries were measured with a Qubit 3.0 fluorometer, size-checked on a Bioanalyzer 2100, and measured again with the KAPA Library Quantification kit. Every immunoSEQ 96-well plate was sequenced on a separate single-read 150-cycle Illumina NextSeq 550 flow cell. Turning to the authors' computational methods: Because only junctional sequences without quality scores were contained in the immunoSEQ output, filtering matching that applied to full-length reads could not be performed. To assign V/J genes and CDR3, sequences were annotated using PyIR, a Python wrapper for IgBLAST v1.9, with IMGT germline references. Reads were removed for weak V/J assignments (E-value above 1e-6), missing CDR3, stop codons, out-of-frame junctions, or ambiguous translated residues. V3J clonotypes were defined as sequences sharing an identical inferred V gene, J gene, and CDR3 amino acid sequence. The percentage overlap between two repertoires was calculated by dividing the number of shared unique clonotypes by the size of the smaller repertoire. Repertoire richness was assessed with RTK rarefaction, the Chao1 estimator, and Recon v2.1 estimates of unobserved clonotypes. Generation probabilities were computed with OLGA for all TCRbeta clonotypes obtained by the gDNA method from several donors. TCRdb obtained this table from immuneACCESS and retained in-frame rearrangements with V and J assigned. These tables miss some clones; where compared with another copy, unresolved V genes account for less than half of the shortfall, and the remainder is unexplained. V, J and clone size were drawn from that table, and D and trimming were deduced from the DNA. Within this sample are millions of clones, with 95% of them counted one time only. 0.1% to 0.15% of the sample is in the top ten clones.

This clone was recorded once. No cognate antigen has been identified for it. Per-base quality was not reported, and no clone a single base away is much larger than it. The donors were healthy, HIV-negative adults with no recently reported acute infections or vaccinations. Only Caucasian adults living in Nashville, Tennessee, USA were represented among the donors. CD4+ T cells were enriched by magnetic negative selection; naive cells were then positively selected on CD45RA, and the negative fraction formed the memory subset. Blood was collected by leukapheresis, and PBMCs were isolated by Ficoll-Histopaque density gradient centrifugation and then cryopreserved in liquid nitrogen vapor phase. Analytical flow cytometry was used to check the purity and quantity of every magnetically sorted T cell population. Each sorted fraction had its genomic DNA isolated and then quantified by UV absorbance on a Nanodrop 2000c.

Per the germline V gene, LGHNA is the CDR1 and YSLEER is the CDR2. Its CDR3 holds 15 amino acids, cysteine through phenylalanine. Just CDR3 DNA is preserved here, 45 bases in frame from base 1. V is pruned by 3 bases and J by 5 bases, leaving 6 bases of the junction without a gene match. The sample taken for sequencing was naive CD4+ T cells sorted from blood. The cell subset or site label, read with the paper, signifies: CD45RA+ positively selected. The receptor was isolated from a man aged 18 to 30 in good health. The rearranged segments are TRBV4-3 and TRBJ2-2; TRBD1 matches 7 bases in the middle. The base sequence is TGCGCCAGCAGCCATCTACAGGGGTGGACCGGGGAGCTGTTTTTT. Translated, this gives CASSHLQGWTGELFF.